This entry features one TCR beta chain sequence. Its matching antigen is unknown. This sample is part of a study of radiotherapy plus CTLA-4 blockade in lung cancer. Study-level background: Of the patients, roughly 20% showed objective responses and more than 30% attained disease control.

Sequenced by immunoSEQ multiplex PCR; TCRdb stores in-frame clones only, minus some. The sample records about 59,000 clones, under 75% being singletons. General study results and limits: After treatment with radiotherapy plus ipilimumab, TCR clones that came from the tumor expanded in blood.

This clonotype was obtained from a human donor with non-small cell lung cancer whose response to radiotherapy plus ipilimumab could not be evaluated. Specimen: peripheral blood, collected from a patient treated with radiotherapy plus ipilimumab.

In DNA form, the CDR3 reads TGTGCCAGCAGTTACCCTGAACAGGGAAGCCCCTATGGCTACACCTTC. Translated: CASSYPEQGSPYGYTF. The chain joins TRBV6-6 to TRBJ1-2; TRBD1 might be the D (6 bases). Looked up from germline, CDR1 is MNHNY and CDR2 is SVGAGI (reference sequence). The CDR3 is made up of 16 amino acids. Trimming left V 2 bases short and J 4 bases short, with 17 bases between.